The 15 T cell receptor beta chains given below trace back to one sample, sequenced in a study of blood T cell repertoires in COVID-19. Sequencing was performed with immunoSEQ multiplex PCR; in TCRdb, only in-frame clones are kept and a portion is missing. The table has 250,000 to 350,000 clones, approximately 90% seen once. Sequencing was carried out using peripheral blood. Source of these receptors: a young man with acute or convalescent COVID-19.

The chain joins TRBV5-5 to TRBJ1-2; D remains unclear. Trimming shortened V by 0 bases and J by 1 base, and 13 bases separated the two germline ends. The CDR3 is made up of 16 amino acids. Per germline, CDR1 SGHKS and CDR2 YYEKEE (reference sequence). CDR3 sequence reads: CASSLEPGSLNYGYTF. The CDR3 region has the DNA TGTGCCAGCAGCTTGGAGCCGGGGAGCCTTAACTATGGCTACACCTTC.

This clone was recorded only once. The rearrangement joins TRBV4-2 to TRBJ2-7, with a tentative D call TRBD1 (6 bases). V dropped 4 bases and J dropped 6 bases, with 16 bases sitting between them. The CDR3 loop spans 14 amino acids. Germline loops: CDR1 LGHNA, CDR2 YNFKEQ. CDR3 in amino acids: CASSRGRDNIEQYF. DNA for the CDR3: TGTGCCAGCAGCCGGGGACGGGACAACATCGAGCAGTACTTC.

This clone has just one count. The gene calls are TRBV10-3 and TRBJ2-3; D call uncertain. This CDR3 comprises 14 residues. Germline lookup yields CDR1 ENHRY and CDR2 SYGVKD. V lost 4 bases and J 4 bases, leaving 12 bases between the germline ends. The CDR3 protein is CAISGIASADTQYF. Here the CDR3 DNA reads TGTGCCATCAGTGGGATTGCCAGCGCAGATACGCAGTATTTT.

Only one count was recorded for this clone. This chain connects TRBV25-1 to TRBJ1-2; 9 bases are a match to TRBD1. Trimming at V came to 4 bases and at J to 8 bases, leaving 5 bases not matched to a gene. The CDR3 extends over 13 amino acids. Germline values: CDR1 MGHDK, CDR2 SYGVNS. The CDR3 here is CASSVRTGVGYTF. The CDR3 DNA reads TGTGCCAGCAGTGTTCGGACAGGGGTCGGCTACACCTTC.

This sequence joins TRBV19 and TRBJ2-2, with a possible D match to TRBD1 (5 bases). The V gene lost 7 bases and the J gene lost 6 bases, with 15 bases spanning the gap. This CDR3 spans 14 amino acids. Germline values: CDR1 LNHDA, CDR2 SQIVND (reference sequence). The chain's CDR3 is CASNSRQFSGELFF. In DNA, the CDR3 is TGTGCCAGTAATTCCCGACAGTTTTCCGGGGAGCTGTTTTTT. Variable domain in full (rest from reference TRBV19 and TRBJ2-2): DGGITQSPKYLFRKEGQNVTLSCEQNLNHDAMYWYRQDPGQGLRLIYYSQIVNDFQKGDIAEGYSVSREKKESFPLTVTSAQKNPTAFYLCASNSRQFSGELFFGEGSRLTVL.

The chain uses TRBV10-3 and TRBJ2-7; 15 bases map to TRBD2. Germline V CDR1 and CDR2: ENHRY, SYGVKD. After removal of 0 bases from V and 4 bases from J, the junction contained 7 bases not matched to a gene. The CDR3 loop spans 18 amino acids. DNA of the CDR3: TGTGCCATCAGTGAGTCCTTACCCGGACTAGCGGGAGGGTACGAGCAGTACTTC. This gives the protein CAISESLPGLAGGYEQYF.

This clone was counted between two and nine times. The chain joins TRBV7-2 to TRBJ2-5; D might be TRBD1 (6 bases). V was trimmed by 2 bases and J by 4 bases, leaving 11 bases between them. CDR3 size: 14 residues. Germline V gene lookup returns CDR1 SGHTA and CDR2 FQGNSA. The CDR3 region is CASSLYRQVETQYF. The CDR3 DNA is TGTGCCAGCAGCTTATATCGACAGGTAGAGACCCAGTACTTC.

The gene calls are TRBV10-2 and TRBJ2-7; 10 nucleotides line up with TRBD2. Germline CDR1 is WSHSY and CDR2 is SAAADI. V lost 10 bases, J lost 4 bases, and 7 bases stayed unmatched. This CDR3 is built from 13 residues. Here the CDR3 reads CATLLAGAYEQYF. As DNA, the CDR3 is TGCGCCACCCTTCTAGCGGGAGCTTACGAGCAGTACTTC.

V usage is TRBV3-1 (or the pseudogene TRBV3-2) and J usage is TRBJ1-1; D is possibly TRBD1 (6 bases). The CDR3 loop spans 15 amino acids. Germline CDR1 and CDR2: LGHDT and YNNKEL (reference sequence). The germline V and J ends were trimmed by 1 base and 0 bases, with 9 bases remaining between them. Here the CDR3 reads CASSQVRGMNTEAFF. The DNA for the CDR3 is TGTGCCAGCAGCCAAGTCAGGGGAATGAACACTGAAGCTTTCTTT.

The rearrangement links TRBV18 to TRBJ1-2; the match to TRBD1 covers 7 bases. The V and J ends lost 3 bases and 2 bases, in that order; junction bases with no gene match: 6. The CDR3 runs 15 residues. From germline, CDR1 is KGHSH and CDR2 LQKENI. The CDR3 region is CASSPSTGINYGYTF. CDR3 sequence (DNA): TGTGCCAGCTCACCGTCGACAGGGATAAACTATGGCTACACCTTC.

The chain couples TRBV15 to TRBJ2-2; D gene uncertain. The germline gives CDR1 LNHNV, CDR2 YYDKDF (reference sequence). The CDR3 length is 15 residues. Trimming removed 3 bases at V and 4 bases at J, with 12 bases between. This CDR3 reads CATSRVPVGTGELFF. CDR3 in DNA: TGTGCCACCAGCAGGGTTCCGGTCGGCACCGGGGAGCTGTTTTTT.

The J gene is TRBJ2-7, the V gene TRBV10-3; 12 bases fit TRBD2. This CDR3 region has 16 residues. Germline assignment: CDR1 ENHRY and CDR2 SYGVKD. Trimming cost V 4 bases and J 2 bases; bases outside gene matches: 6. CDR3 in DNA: TGTGCCATCAGTGGTCTAGCGGGGGGGCGCCCCTACGAGCAGTACTTC. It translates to CAISGLAGGRPYEQYF.

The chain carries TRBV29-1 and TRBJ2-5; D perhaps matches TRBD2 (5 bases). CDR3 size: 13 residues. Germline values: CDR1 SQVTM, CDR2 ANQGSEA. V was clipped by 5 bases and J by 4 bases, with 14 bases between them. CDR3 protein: CSVLGEGLETQYF. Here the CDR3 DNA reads TGCAGCGTTCTCGGGGAAGGGTTAGAGACCCAGTACTTC.

CDR3: CASSQDGRETTDTQYF. The CDR3 DNA reads as TGCGCCAGCAGCCAAGATGGGCGGGAGACCACAGATACGCAGTATTTT. The rearrangement links TRBV4-1 to TRBJ2-3; 7 nucleotides agree with TRBD2. With 0 bases clipped from V and 2 bases from J, the junction kept 5 bases outside the gene matches. The CDR3 runs 16 residues. Per germline, CDR1 MGHRA and CDR2 YSYEKL.

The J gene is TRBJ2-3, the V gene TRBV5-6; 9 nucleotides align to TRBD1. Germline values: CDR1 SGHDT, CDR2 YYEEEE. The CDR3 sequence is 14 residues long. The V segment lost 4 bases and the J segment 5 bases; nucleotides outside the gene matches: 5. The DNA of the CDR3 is TGTGCCAGCAGCAGGGGACAGGGATTAGATACGCAGTATTTT. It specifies CASSRGQGLDTQYF.